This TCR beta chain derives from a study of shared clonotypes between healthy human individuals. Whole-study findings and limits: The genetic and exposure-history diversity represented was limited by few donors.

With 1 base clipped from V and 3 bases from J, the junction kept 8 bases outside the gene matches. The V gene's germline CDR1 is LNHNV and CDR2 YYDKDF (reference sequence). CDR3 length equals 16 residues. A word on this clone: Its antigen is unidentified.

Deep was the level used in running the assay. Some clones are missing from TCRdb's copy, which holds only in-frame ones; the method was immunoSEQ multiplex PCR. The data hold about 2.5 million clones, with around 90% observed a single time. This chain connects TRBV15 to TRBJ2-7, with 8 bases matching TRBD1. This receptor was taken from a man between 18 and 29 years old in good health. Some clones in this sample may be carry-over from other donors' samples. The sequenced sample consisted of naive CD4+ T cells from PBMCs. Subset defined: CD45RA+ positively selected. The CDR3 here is CATSRAQTGGIYEQYF. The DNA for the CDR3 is TGTGCCACCAGCAGAGCCCAAACAGGGGGGATCTACGAGCAGTACTTC.